Detailed here is one TCR beta chain. The data belong to a study of T-cell memory formation after mild COVID-19. Each CDR3 protein gets one entry after TCRdb re-called the 5' RACE reads with MiXCR. The repertoire includes 540,000 or so distinct CDR3 sequences, 20% of them detected once, and about an eighth sits in the top ten. The TCR sequence derives from an adult woman who had mild COVID-19 (a few samples of this study predate the infection). Cell type and time point are not known. Sequences were obtained from PBMCs or a T cell subset sorted from them (not recorded which).

The DNA of the CDR3 is TGCGCCAGCAGCCCCAGAACTTCCTCAGACAATGAGCAGTTCTTC. Amino acids: CASSPRTSSDNEQFF. This chain connects TRBV4-1 to TRBJ2-1; unclear D gene. With 4 bases removed from V and 5 bases from J, the gap between germline ends came to 15 bases. This CDR3 region has 15 residues. Germline V gives CDR1 MGHRA, CDR2 YSYEKL.